This TCR beta chain emerged from a study of cytomegalovirus exposure and HLA in healthy donors. The study, taken as a whole, reports: The study carried out a later analysis of TCR beta sequences. It associated under 20,000 of them with specific HLA alleles at a false discovery rate of 0.05. Among TCR beta chains, those listed as cytomegalovirus-associated numbered around 180.

CDR3 length equals 15 residues. Trimming stripped 2 bases from V and 4 bases from J, with 12 bases between. Germline assignment: CDR1 SGHRS and CDR2 YFSETQ. Both 60 Vbeta primers and 13 Jbeta primers went into the PCR. This table comes from immunoSEQ multiplex PCR, and its TCRdb copy is limited to in-frame clones, with some not included. This repertoire shows more than 110,000 clones, more than 75% found once; its top ten account for around 2.4%. A remark on this clone: Antigen: not known.

V gene TRBV5-1 combines with J gene TRBJ1-4; possibly TRBD1 for D (6 bases). The material sequenced was PBMCs. This clonotype was obtained from a man aged 45-65 years in good health and CMV-seronegative. As DNA, the CDR3 is TGCGCCAGCAGCTTTGGGACACTTTATAATGAAAAACTGTTTTTT. This translates into CASSFGTLYNEKLFF.